This T cell receptor beta chain was found in a study of blood T cell repertoires in COVID-19. Germline CDR1 reads SGDLS; CDR2 reads YYNGEE. V lost 3 bases and J lost 2; bases outside the gene matches: 1. This CDR3 has 14 residues. Sequencing was performed with immunoSEQ multiplex PCR; in TCRdb, only in-frame clones are kept and a portion is missing. The table shows approximately 150,000 clones, with roughly 87% occurring only once. Sequencing used peripheral blood. This chain joins TRBV9 and TRBJ1-2; 10 positions agree with TRBD1. The TCR was taken from a woman in her sixties or seventies with acute or convalescent COVID-19. CDR3 protein: CASSGQGANYGYTF. As DNA, the CDR3 is TGTGCCAGCAGCGGACAGGGGGCGAACTATGGCTACACCTTC.